Given below is one T cell receptor (beta chain) in context. Its antigen is currently unknown. The sample originates from a study of multiple sclerosis patients with progressive multifocal leukoencephalopathy. The time point was: about 6 months of natalizumab therapy. Here immunoSEQ multiplex PCR was the method, and the copy in TCRdb shows in-frame clones only, minus some. The sample yields about 30,000 clones, roughly 86% seen once. General observations from the study: Findings may reflect JC virus infection or just general immunocompromise. Before and during natalizumab, the clones expanded at PML already existed.

V was pared by 1 base and J by 3 bases, with 9 bases of the junction left unmatched. The CDR3 runs 18 residues. The germline gives CDR1 MNHNS, CDR2 SASEGT. The receptor's source is a human donor with multiple sclerosis. The rearrangement joins TRBV6-1 to TRBJ2-4, with 10 bases lining up with TRBD2. The sample consisted of PBMCs, taken from a patient treated with natalizumab. The CDR3 bases are TGTGCCAGCAGTGAAGATGGGGGAGCGGGAGGGCACAAAAACATTCAGTACTTC. It is translated as CASSEDGGAGGHKNIQYF.